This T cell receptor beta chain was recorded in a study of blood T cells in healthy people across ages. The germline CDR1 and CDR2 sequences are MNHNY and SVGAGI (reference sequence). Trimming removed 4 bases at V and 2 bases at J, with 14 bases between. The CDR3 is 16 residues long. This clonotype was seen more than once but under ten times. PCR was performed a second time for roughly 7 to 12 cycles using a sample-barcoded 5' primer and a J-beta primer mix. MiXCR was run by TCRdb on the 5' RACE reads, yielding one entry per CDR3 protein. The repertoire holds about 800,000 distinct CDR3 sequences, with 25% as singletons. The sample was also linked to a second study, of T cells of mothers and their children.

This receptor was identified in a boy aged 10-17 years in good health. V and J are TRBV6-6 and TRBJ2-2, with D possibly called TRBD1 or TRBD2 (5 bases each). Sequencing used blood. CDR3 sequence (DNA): TGTGCCAGCAGTTCCCGGGACGGACTCAACACCGGGGAGCTGTTTTTT. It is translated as CASSSRDGLNTGELFF.